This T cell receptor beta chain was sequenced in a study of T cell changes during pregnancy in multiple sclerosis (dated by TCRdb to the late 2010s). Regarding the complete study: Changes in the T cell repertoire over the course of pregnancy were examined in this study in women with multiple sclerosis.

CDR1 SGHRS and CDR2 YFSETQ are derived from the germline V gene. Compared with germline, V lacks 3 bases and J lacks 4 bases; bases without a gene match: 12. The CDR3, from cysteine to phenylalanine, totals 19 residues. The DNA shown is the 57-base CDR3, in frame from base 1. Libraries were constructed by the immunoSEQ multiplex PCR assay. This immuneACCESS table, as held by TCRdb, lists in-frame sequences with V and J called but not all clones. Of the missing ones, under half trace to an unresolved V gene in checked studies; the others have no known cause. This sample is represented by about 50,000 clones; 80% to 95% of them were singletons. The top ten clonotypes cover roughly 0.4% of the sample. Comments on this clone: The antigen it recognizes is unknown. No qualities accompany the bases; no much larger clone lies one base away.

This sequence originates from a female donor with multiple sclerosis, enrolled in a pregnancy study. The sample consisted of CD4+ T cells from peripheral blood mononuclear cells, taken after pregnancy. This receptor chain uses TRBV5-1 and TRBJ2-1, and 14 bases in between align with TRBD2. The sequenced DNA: TGCGCCAGCAGCTCCCCCCCCGGGACTAGCGGGAGTTATTACAATGAGCAGTTCTTC. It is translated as CASSSPPGTSGSYYNEQFF.